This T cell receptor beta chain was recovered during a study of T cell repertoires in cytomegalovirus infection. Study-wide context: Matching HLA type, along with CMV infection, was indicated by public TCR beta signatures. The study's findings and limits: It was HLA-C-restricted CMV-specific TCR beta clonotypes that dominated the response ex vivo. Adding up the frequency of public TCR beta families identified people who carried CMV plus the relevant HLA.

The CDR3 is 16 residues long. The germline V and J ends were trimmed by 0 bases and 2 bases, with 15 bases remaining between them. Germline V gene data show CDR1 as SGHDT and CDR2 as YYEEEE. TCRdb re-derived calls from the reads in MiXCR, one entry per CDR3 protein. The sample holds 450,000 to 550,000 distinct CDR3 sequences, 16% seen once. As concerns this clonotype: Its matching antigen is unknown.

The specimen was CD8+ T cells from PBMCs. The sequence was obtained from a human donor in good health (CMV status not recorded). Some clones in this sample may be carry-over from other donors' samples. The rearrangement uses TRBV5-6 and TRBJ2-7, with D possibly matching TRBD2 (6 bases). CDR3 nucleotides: TGTGCCAGCAGCTTGGGGGGACTCGGCTTCACCTACGAGCAGTACTTC. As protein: CASSLGGLGFTYEQYF.